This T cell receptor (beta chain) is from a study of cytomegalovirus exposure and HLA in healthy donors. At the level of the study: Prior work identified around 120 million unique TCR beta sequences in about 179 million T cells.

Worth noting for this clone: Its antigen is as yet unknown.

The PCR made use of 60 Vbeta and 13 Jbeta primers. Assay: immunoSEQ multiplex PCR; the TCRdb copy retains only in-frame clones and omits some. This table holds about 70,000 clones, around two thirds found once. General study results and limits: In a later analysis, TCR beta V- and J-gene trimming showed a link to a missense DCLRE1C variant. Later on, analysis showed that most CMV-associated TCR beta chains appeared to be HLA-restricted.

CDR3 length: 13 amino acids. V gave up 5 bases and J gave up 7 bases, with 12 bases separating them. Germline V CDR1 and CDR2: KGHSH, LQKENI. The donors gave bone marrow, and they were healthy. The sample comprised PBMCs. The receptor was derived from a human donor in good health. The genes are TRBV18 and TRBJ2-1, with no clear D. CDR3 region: CASSENLQNEQFF. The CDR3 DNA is TGTGCCAGCTCAGAAAATTTACAGAATGAGCAGTTCTTC. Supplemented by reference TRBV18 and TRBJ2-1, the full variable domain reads NAGVMQNPRHLVRRRGQEARLRCSPMKGHSHVYWYRQLPEEGLKFMVYLQKENIIDESGMPKERFSAEFPKEGPSILRIQQVVRGDSAAYFCASSENLQNEQFFGPGTRLTVL.